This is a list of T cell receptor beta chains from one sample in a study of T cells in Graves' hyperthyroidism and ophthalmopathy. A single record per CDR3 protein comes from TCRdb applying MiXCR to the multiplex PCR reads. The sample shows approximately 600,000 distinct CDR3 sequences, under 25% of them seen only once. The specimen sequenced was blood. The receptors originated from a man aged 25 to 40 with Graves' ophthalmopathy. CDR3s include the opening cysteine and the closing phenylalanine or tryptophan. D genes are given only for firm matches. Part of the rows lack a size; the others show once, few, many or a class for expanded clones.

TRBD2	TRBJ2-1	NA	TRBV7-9	CASSSSAGGSQSTYSEQFF	TGTGCCAGCAGCTCCTCGGCGGGAGGGAGTCAATCCACCTACAGTGAGCAGTTCTTC
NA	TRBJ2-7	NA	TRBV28	CATMWQGHYEQYF	TGTGCCACCATGTGGCAGGGGCACTACGAGCAGTACTTC
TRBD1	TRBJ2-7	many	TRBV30	CAWSTGGHTYEQYF	TGTGCCTGGAGTACAGGGGGCCATACCTACGAGCAGTACTTC
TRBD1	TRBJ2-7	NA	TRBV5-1	CASSPRDRNSYEQCF	TGCGCCAGCAGCCCGAGGGACAGAAATTCCTACGAGCAGTGCTTC
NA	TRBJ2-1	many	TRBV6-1	CASSSLNEQFF	TGTGCCAGCAGTTCACTCAATGAGCAGTTCTTC
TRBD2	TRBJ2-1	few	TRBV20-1	CSARVLAGAYNEQFF	TGCAGTGCTAGGGTACTAGCGGGAGCCTACAATGAGCAGTTCTTC
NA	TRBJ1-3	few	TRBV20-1	CSARDKVVEQFKSSGNTIYF	TGCAGTGCTAGAGATAAGGTAGTCGAACAGTTTAAATCCTCTGGAAACACCATATATTTT
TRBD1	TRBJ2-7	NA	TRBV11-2	CASSLEGETGPAYEQYF	TGTGCCAGCAGCTTAGAGGGGGAGACAGGGCCGGCCTACGAGCAGTACTTC
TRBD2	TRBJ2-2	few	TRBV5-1	CASSVRLAGAAGELFF	TGCGCCAGCAGCGTAAGACTAGCGGGAGCGGCCGGGGAGCTGTTTTTT
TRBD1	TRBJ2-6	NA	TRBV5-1	CASSIGTGSSGANVLTF	TGCGCCAGCAGCATAGGGACAGGGTCGTCTGGGGCCAACGTCCTGACTTTC
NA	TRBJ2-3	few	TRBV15	CATNRYGGSDTQYF	TGTGCCACCAACAGATATGGAGGGTCAGATACGCAGTATTTT
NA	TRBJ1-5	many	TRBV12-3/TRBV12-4	CASSFIADRGNQPQHF	TGTGCCAGCAGCTTCATAGCCGACCGCGGCAATCAGCCCCAGCATTTT
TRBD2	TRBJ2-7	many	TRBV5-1	CASSIASGGTYEQYF	TGCGCCAGCAGCATCGCTAGCGGAGGGACCTACGAGCAGTACTTC
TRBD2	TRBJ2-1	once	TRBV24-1	CATSRAGGLPFF	TGTGCCACCAGTCGAGCGGGAGGGCTCCCGTTCTTC
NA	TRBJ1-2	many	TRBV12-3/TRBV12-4	CASSLVRSRSDGYTF	TGTGCCAGCAGTTTGGTCCGGTCCAGGTCGGATGGCTACACCTTC
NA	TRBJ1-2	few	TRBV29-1	CSGRWERANYGYTF	TGCAGCGGCCGCTGGGAGCGAGCTAACTATGGCTACACCTTC
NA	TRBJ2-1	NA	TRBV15	CATSSTLDNEQFF	TGTGCCACCAGCAGTACACTGGACAATGAGCAGTTCTTC
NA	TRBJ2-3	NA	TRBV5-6	CASSFRDLLTDTQYF	TGTGCCAGCAGCTTTAGGGACTTGCTCACAGATACGCAGTATTTT
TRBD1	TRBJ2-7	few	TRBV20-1	CSGTGLDEQYF	TGCAGTGGGACAGGGCTTGACGAGCAGTACTTC
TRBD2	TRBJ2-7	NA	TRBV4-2	CASSQEAGVEAYEQYF	TGTGCCAGCAGCCAAGAGGCGGGAGTGGAAGCTTACGAGCAGTACTTC
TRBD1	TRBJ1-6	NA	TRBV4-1	CASSQDRGQGNNSPLHF	TGCGCCAGCAGCCAAGATCGAGGACAGGGAAATAATTCACCCCTCCACTTT
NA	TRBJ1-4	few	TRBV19	CASSGVRFEKLFF	TGTGCCAGTAGTGGCGTGCGCTTTGAAAAACTGTTTTTT
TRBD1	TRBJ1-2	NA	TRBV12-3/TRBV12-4	CASSQDRVDYTF	TGTGCCAGCAGCCAGGACAGGGTCGACTACACCTTC
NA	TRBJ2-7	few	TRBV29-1	CSGGEAEGEQYF	TGCAGCGGTGGGGAGGCGGAAGGCGAGCAGTACTTC
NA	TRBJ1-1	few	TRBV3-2	CASSPLGTGELKENTEAFF	TGTGCCAGCAGTCCTTTGGGGACAGGGGAACTAAAGGAGAACACTGAAGCTTTCTTT
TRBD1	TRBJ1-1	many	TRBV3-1	CASSVRGLRTEAFF	TGTGCCAGCAGCGTGAGGGGGCTGAGAACTGAAGCTTTCTTT
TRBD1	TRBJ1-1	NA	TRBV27	CASSLRGTGGWSEAFF	TGTGCCAGCAGTTTAAGAGGGACAGGGGGTTGGTCTGAAGCTTTCTTT
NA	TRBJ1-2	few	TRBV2	CASRGGETYGYTF	TGTGCCAGCAGGGGCGGGGAGACGTACGGCTACACCTTC
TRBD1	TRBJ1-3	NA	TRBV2	CASSGTAFTGNTIYF	TGTGCCAGCAGCGGGACAGCATTCACTGGAAACACCATATATTTT
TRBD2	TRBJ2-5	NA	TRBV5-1	CASSRTSGLQETQYF	TGCGCCAGCTCGCGGACTAGCGGATTACAAGAGACCCAGTACTTC
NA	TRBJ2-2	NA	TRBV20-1	CSARADSYTGELFF	TGCAGTGCTAGAGCGGACAGTTACACCGGGGAGCTGTTTTTT
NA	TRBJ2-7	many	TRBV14	CASSPTIGYEQYF	TGTGCCAGCAGCCCTACCATCGGCTACGAGCAGTACTTC
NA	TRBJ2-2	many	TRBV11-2	CASSLVGTGELFF	TGTGCCAGCAGCTTAGTCGGGACCGGGGAGCTGTTTTTT
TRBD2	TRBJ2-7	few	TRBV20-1	CSAWTSGIGRSYEQYF	TGCAGTGCTTGGACTAGCGGGATAGGTCGCTCCTACGAGCAGTACTTC
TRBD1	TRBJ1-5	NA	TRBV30	CAWTLTGSGNQPQHF	TGTGCCTGGACCCTGACAGGGTCGGGCAATCAGCCCCAGCATTTT
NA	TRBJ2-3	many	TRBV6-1	CASSAALGATTDTQYF	TGTGCCAGCAGCGCGGCCTTAGGGGCCACCACAGATACGCAGTATTTT
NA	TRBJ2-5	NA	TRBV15	CATSRPQETQYF	TGTGCCACCAGCAGACCCCAAGAGACCCAGTACTTC
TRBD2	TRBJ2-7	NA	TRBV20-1	CSATGLAGYTYEQYF	TGCAGTGCTACGGGACTAGCGGGATACACCTACGAGCAGTACTTC
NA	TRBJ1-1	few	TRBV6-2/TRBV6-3	CASSYGNQNYEAFF	TGTGCCAGCAGTTACGGAAACCAGAATTACGAAGCTTTCTTT
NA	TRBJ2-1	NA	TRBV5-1	CASSLTESPYNEQFF	TGCGCCAGCAGCTTAACTGAGAGCCCCTACAATGAGCAGTTCTTC